The 20 T cell receptor beta chains listed next were all sequenced from one sample in a study of CD8 T cells in ankylosing spondylitis. Each CDR3 protein gets one entry after TCRdb re-called the 5' RACE reads with MiXCR. The sample shows 350,000 or so distinct CDR3 sequences, 11% of them seen only once. Sequencing input: blood, either unsorted or a sorted T cell fraction (not recorded which). These TCRs come from a female donor with ankylosing spondylitis or in good health (not recorded which).

V gene TRBV19 combines with J gene TRBJ2-5; 7 bases map to TRBD2. Germline V gene lookup returns CDR1 LNHDA and CDR2 SQIVND (reference sequence). Trimming took 4 bases from V and 3 from J; bases not matched to a gene: 8. This CDR3 is built from 15 residues. The CDR3 sequence: CASSRAGVREETQYF. The CDR3 coding sequence is TGTGCCAGTAGTAGGGCGGGGGTTAGAGAAGAGACCCAGTACTTC.

This clonotype has ten or more counts. J is TRBJ2-2 and V is TRBV7-2, with D possibly being TRBD1 or TRBD2 (5 bases each). The CDR3 is 15 amino acids. Trimming pared 3 bases from V and 2 bases from J, leaving 10 bases between. CDR1 is SGHTA, CDR2 FQGNSA, per germline. Here the CDR3 reads CASSFKGTNTGELFF. The CDR3 region has the DNA TGTGCCAGCAGCTTCAAAGGGACCAACACCGGGGAGCTGTTTTTT.

This clonotype was seen repeatedly, ten times or more. The CDR3 DNA reads as TGCAGTGCTCCGCCGGCAGGGACCCCTCCAAGTGGCTACACCTTC. Protein sequence: CSAPPAGTPPSGYTF. The chain joins TRBV20-1 to TRBJ1-2; D perhaps matches TRBD1 (5 bases). From germline, CDR1 is DFQATT and CDR2 SNEGSKA (reference sequence). This CDR3 is built from 15 residues. V lost 5 bases and J lost 7, with 23 bases in between.

This clonotype has just a few counts. This chain links TRBV5-1 with TRBJ2-3; 7 bases map to TRBD2. Germline V gives CDR1 SGHRS, CDR2 YFSETQ. The CDR3 extends over 15 amino acids. V dropped 4 bases and J dropped 4; count of bases not matched to a gene: 9. The CDR3 is CASSPGGGGSDTQYF. CDR3 sequence (DNA): TGCGCCAGCAGCCCGGGCGGGGGTGGATCAGATACGCAGTATTTT.

Notes on this clonotype: This may arise from a read error, as a much more abundant clone is one base away. This chain uses TRBV10-3 with TRBJ2-7, with a tentative D call TRBD1 (6 bases). The CDR3 extends over 15 amino acids. Per germline, CDR1 ENHRY and CDR2 SYGVKD. CDR3 sequence: CATSEGVLGSYEQYF. Written as DNA, the CDR3 is TGTGCCACCAGTGAGGGGGTTCTCGGGTCCTACGAGCAGTACTTC.

This clonotype was seen many times. The chain joins TRBV20-1 to TRBJ2-3; D unresolved. The ends were cut back, 2 bases at V and 4 bases at J, with 7 bases in the middle. CDR1 is DFQATT, CDR2 SNEGSKA, per germline (reference sequence). The CDR3 extends over 12 amino acids. The CDR3 region is CSARKGPDTQYF. The CDR3 coding sequence is TGCAGTGCTAGAAAGGGCCCAGATACGCAGTATTTT.

The table lists this clonotype with many counts. This chain uses TRBV19 with TRBJ1-4, with D tentatively TRBD1 (6 bases). The V end lost 9 bases, the J end lost 5 bases, and 13 bases lay between the germline ends. Germline CDR1 is LNHDA and CDR2 is SQIVND (reference sequence). The CDR3 has 13 amino acids. This CDR3 reads CASTTGLNEKLFF. CDR3 DNA sequence: TGTGCCAGCACAACAGGGTTAAATGAAAAACTGTTTTTT.

This clonotype appeared a few times. V usage is TRBV6-1 and J usage is TRBJ2-1; D unresolved. From germline, CDR1 is MNHNS and CDR2 SASEGT. Trimming pared 6 bases from V and 5 bases from J, leaving 14 bases between. This CDR3 region has 14 residues. The CDR3 DNA reads TGTGCCAGCAGCAGGCAGGATCGGGACAATGAGCAGTTCTTC. Protein product: CASSRQDRDNEQFF.

In this sample, this clonotype turned up a few times. The DNA of the CDR3 is TGTGCCAGCAACCCGGACAGGAGTTACACTGAAGCTTTCTTT. This translates into CASNPDRSYTEAFF. The genes are TRBV11-2 and TRBJ1-1; 7 positions agree with TRBD1. The J segment lost 3 bases and the V segment lost 7 bases, leaving 8 bases of the junction unmatched. This CDR3 is built from 14 residues. Germline lookup yields CDR1 SGHAT and CDR2 FQNNGV.

In this sample, this clonotype turned up many times. J is TRBJ2-5 and V is TRBV20-1; D gene uncertain. V lost 5 bases and J 2 bases, leaving 3 bases between the germline ends. Looked up from germline, CDR1 is DFQATT and CDR2 is SNEGSKA (reference sequence). The CDR3 is made up of 10 amino acids. DNA for the CDR3: TGCAGTGCTGCACAAGAGACCCAGTACTTC. Its protein is CSAAQETQYF.

This clonotype was detected many times. The CDR3 protein is CSSEPTRWAEQAKNIQYF. CDR3 DNA sequence: TGCAGTTCAGAACCTACGCGGTGGGCCGAACAAGCCAAAAACATTCAGTACTTC. The rearrangement joins TRBV20-1 to TRBJ2-4; D unclear. With 8 bases removed from V and 0 bases from J, the gap between germline ends came to 26 bases. This CDR3 contains 18 residues. Per germline, CDR1 DFQATT and CDR2 SNEGSKA (reference sequence).

The chain joins TRBV20-1 to TRBJ2-3; 11 bases agree with TRBD2. CDR1 DFQATT and CDR2 SNEGSKA come from the germline V gene (reference sequence). The CDR3 is 13 residues long. With 8 bases clipped from V and 5 bases from J, the junction kept 6 bases outside the gene matches. The CDR3 sequence is CSLAGGFIDTQYF. DNA of the CDR3: TGCAGTTTAGCGGGAGGGTTTATAGATACGCAGTATTTT.

This clonotype was counted between two and nine times. The chain has TRBV12-3 or TRBV12-4 and TRBJ2-2; no reliable D call. This CDR3 region has 13 residues. V lost 2 bases to trimming and J lost 6 bases, with 7 bases between them. The CDR3, as DNA: TGTGCCAGCAGTTTATGGGGTGCCGGGGAGCTGTTTTTT. Translated: CASSLWGAGELFF.

This clonotype was counted a few times. The J gene is TRBJ1-4, the V gene TRBV20-1; the D is unclear. The V gene's germline CDR1 is DFQATT and CDR2 SNEGSKA (reference sequence). This CDR3 has 13 amino acids. V lost 3 bases, J lost 0 bases, and 5 bases lay in between. The CDR3 spells CSASSATNEKLFF. The CDR3 DNA follows: TGCAGTGCTAGTTCCGCAACTAATGAAAAACTGTTTTTT.

This clonotype was detected ten times or more. DNA for the CDR3: TGTGCCAGCAGTCCTCAGGGTAGGGGTCAGCCCCAGCATTTT. This encodes CASSPQGRGQPQHF. This chain joins TRBV12-3 or TRBV12-4 and TRBJ1-5, with D tentatively TRBD1 (5 bases). The CDR3 spans 14 residues. Trimming removed 5 bases from V and 6 bases from J, with 14 bases in between.

This chain joins TRBV5-1 and TRBJ2-7; the D gene is possibly TRBD2 (7 bases). CDR1 and CDR2 from the germline V gene are SGHRS and YFSETQ. V gave up 0 bases and J gave up 3 bases, with 16 bases separating them. The CDR3 totals 16 residues. DNA of the CDR3: TGCGCCAGCAGCTTGGACGTTACGGGGGGCCGCTACGAGCAGTACTTC. Protein: CASSLDVTGGRYEQYF.

This clonotype was detected ten times or more. This chain connects TRBV12-3 or TRBV12-4 to TRBJ2-1; D assignment may be TRBD1 or TRBD2 (5 bases each). The CDR3 length is 14 residues. The V end lost 8 bases, the J end lost 1 base, and 12 bases lay between the germline ends. CDR3 in DNA: TGTGCCAGCTCCCTGGGACGGTCCTACAATGAGCAGTTCTTC. It specifies CASSLGRSYNEQFF.

This clonotype was observed once. This chain connects TRBV27 to TRBJ1-5; D tentatively reads TRBD1 or TRBD2 (6 bases each). The J call may be incorrect, as the DNA end agrees better with TRBJ2-3. This CDR3 contains 15 residues. Germline-derived CDR1 and CDR2 are MNHEY and SMNVEV (reference sequence). The CDR3 reads CASSLARGGNQPQYF. Written as DNA, the CDR3 is TGTGCCAGCAGTCTTGCCAGGGGCGGGAATCAGCCCCAGTATTTT.

This clonotype was seen repeatedly, ten times or more. The V call is TRBV3-1, the J call TRBJ2-1, with TRBD2 identical over 7 bases. Looked up from germline, CDR1 is LGHDT and CDR2 is YNNKEL (reference sequence). The ends lost 6 bases at V and 0 bases at J; junction bases unmatched: 5. This CDR3 is built from 15 residues. The CDR3 bases are TGTGCCAGCAGGGCTAGCGGAAGCTCCTACAATGAGCAGTTCTTC. It codes for CASRASGSSYNEQFF.

This clonotype has ten or more counts. Here the CDR3 DNA reads TGCGCCAGCAGCCCTAGTACGAACACCGGGGAGCTGTTTTTT. It translates to CASSPSTNTGELFF. The chain couples TRBV4-3 to TRBJ2-2; D gene unclear. The CDR3 is 14 amino acids. V was cut by 4 bases and J by 0 bases, with 6 bases left in between. Germline lookup yields CDR1 LGHNA and CDR2 YSLEER.